This entry is about one TCR beta chain. The sample contains more than one DNA sequence encoding this CDR3. This sample stems from a study of shared clonotypes between healthy human individuals. Germline V lookup: CDR1 MNHEY, CDR2 SVGAGI. V was trimmed by 0 bases and J by 4 bases, leaving 4 bases between them. This CDR3 contains 13 residues. Samples underwent the assay at deep level. Using immunoSEQ multiplex PCR, the repertoire was profiled, and TCRdb retains in-frame clones only, with some absent. In the table there are more than 2 million clones, 90% to 97% of which are singletons. This TCR was recovered from a man aged 18 to 30 in good health. Sequencing was done on a sample of naive CD4+ T cells sorted from blood. The subset is: CD45RA+ positively selected. This sequence joins TRBV6-5 and TRBJ1-5; D remains unclear. In nucleotides, the CDR3 is TGTGCCAGCAGTTACTCGCCTAATCAGCCCCAGCATTTT. Translated: CASSYSPNQPQHF.